These T cell receptor beta chains were read from a single sample in a study of T cells in Graves' hyperthyroidism and ophthalmopathy. TCRdb analysed the multiplex PCR reads with MiXCR anew, one entry per CDR3 protein. Of hundreds of thousands of distinct CDR3 sequences detected, about 20% appear once; the ten largest clones hold approximately 30%. Sequencing input: blood. Source of these receptors: a man aged 30 to 39 with Graves' ophthalmopathy. CDR3s include the opening cysteine and the closing phenylalanine or tryptophan. The D gene is left open where the match is weak. For some rows the clone size is stated as once, few or many, or as a class when expanded; others skip it.

abundance: many
d_gene: TRBD2
v_gene: TRBV2
j_gene: TRBJ2-3
CDR3aa: CASSLSAGGGTDTQYF
CDR3nt: TGTGCCAGCAGTCTATCCGCGGGAGGGGGAACAGATACGCAGTATTTT

abundance: few
d_gene: -
v_gene: TRBV6-1
j_gene: TRBJ1-5
CDR3aa: CASSSLGFNQPQHF
CDR3nt: TGTGCCAGCAGCAGTTTGGGGTTCAATCAGCCCCAGCATTTT

abundance: -
d_gene: TRBD1
v_gene: TRBV27
j_gene: TRBJ1-6
CDR3aa: CASSIGTVNNSPLHF
CDR3nt: TGTGCCAGCAGTATCGGGACAGTCAATAATTCACCCCTCCACTTT

abundance: few
d_gene: -
v_gene: TRBV2
j_gene: TRBJ2-5
CDR3aa: CASLLETQYF
CDR3nt: TGTGCCAGCCTCTTGGAGACCCAGTACTTC

abundance: -
d_gene: TRBD1
v_gene: TRBV6-1
j_gene: TRBJ2-2
CDR3aa: CASSSGGWTGELFF
CDR3nt: TGTGCCAGCAGTTCAGGGGGCTGGACCGGGGAGCTGTTTTTT

abundance: few
d_gene: -
v_gene: TRBV6-5
j_gene: TRBJ1-3
CDR3aa: CASSYSGTPSGNTIYF
CDR3nt: TGTGCCAGCAGTTACTCTGGGACACCCTCTGGAAACACCATATATTTT

abundance: few
d_gene: TRBD2
v_gene: TRBV18
j_gene: TRBJ2-7
CDR3aa: CASSPPGTSGTHEQYF
CDR3nt: TGTGCCAGCTCACCCCCTGGGACTAGCGGGACCCACGAGCAGTACTTC

abundance: many
d_gene: TRBD1
v_gene: TRBV30
j_gene: TRBJ1-1
CDR3aa: CAWSLTGAEAFF
CDR3nt: TGTGCCTGGAGTCTGACAGGGGCTGAAGCTTTCTTT

abundance: -
d_gene: -
v_gene: TRBV7-2
j_gene: TRBJ2-7
CDR3aa: CASSSRDTVREQYF
CDR3nt: TGTGCCAGCAGCTCCCGGGACACGGTCCGCGAGCAGTACTTC

abundance: many
d_gene: -
v_gene: TRBV11-2
j_gene: TRBJ2-3
CDR3aa: CASSLGAPDTQYF
CDR3nt: TGTGCCAGCAGCTTAGGGGCCCCAGATACGCAGTATTTT

abundance: few
d_gene: TRBD1
v_gene: TRBV6-5
j_gene: TRBJ2-7
CDR3aa: CASSYGTRDRPYEQYF
CDR3nt: TGTGCCAGCAGTTACGGCACCCGGGACAGGCCCTACGAGCAGTACTTC

abundance: few
d_gene: -
v_gene: TRBV27
j_gene: TRBJ1-6
CDR3aa: CASSFEGTYNSPLHF
CDR3nt: TGTGCCAGCAGCTTTGAGGGAACCTATAATTCACCCCTCCACTTT

abundance: -
d_gene: -
v_gene: TRBV6-1
j_gene: TRBJ1-5
CDR3aa: CASNDKLLNQPQHF
CDR3nt: TGTGCCAGCAATGACAAGTTACTGAATCAGCCCCAGCATTTT

abundance: many
d_gene: -
v_gene: TRBV5-1
j_gene: TRBJ1-1
CDR3aa: CASSLGGLGLMNTEAFF
CDR3nt: TGCGCCAGCAGCTTGGGAGGGCTTGGCCTGATGAACACTGAAGCTTTCTTT

abundance: -
d_gene: TRBD1
v_gene: TRBV5-1
j_gene: TRBJ2-2
CDR3aa: CASSRTTGGSGELFF
CDR3nt: TGCGCCAGCAGCCGGACGACAGGGGGGTCCGGGGAGCTGTTTTTT

abundance: -
d_gene: TRBD2
v_gene: TRBV28
j_gene: TRBJ2-7
CDR3aa: CASSPRGREPRGEQYF
CDR3nt: TGTGCCAGCAGTCCACGGGGGAGGGAGCCGCGGGGCGAGCAGTACTTC

abundance: -
d_gene: TRBD1
v_gene: TRBV11-3
j_gene: TRBJ2-3
CDR3aa: CASSLLRDRPDTQYF
CDR3nt: TGTGCCAGCAGTTTATTGCGGGACAGGCCAGATACGCAGTATTTT

abundance: few
d_gene: -
v_gene: TRBV7-2
j_gene: TRBJ1-2
CDR3aa: CASSLVAGALGGYTF
CDR3nt: TGTGCCAGCAGCTTAGTGGCGGGGGCGTTGGGGGGCTACACCTTC

abundance: -
d_gene: -
v_gene: TRBV18
j_gene: TRBJ1-1
CDR3aa: CASTPRQGLGEAFF
CDR3nt: TGTGCCAGCACACCACGGCAGGGTCTGGGTGAAGCTTTCTTT

abundance: many
d_gene: TRBD2
v_gene: TRBV28
j_gene: TRBJ2-1
CDR3aa: CASSLAGGPRNEQFF
CDR3nt: TGTGCCAGCAGTTTAGCGGGAGGGCCCCGCAATGAGCAGTTCTTC

abundance: -
d_gene: TRBD2
v_gene: TRBV20-1
j_gene: TRBJ2-5
CDR3aa: CSASSGRGEETQYF
CDR3nt: TGCAGTGCTAGTAGTGGGAGGGGCGAAGAGACCCAGTACTTC

abundance: -
d_gene: -
v_gene: TRBV7-2
j_gene: TRBJ2-7
CDR3aa: CASSSRAASYGQYF
CDR3nt: TGTGCCAGCAGCTCTCGGGCGGCCTCCTACGGGCAGTACTTC

abundance: many
d_gene: -
v_gene: TRBV28
j_gene: TRBJ2-3
CDR3aa: CASSYRDTQYF
CDR3nt: TGTGCCAGCAGTTATAGAGATACGCAGTATTTT

abundance: many
d_gene: -
v_gene: TRBV11-2
j_gene: TRBJ2-7
CDR3aa: CASSLAQKANFAYF
CDR3nt: TGTGCCAGCAGCTTAGCCCAAAAAGCTAACTTTGCGTACTTC

abundance: -
d_gene: -
v_gene: TRBV6-2/TRBV6-3
j_gene: TRBJ2-2
CDR3aa: CASSYMGYAGELFF
CDR3nt: TGTGCCAGCAGTTACATGGGGTACGCCGGGGAGCTGTTTTTT

abundance: many
d_gene: TRBD2
v_gene: TRBV20-1
j_gene: TRBJ2-1
CDR3aa: CSARDDRGASGRGEQFF
CDR3nt: TGCAGTGCTAGAGATGATAGGGGGGCTAGCGGGAGGGGTGAGCAGTTCTTC

abundance: many
d_gene: -
v_gene: TRBV27
j_gene: TRBJ1-2
CDR3aa: CASSSRGPSYGYTF
CDR3nt: TGTGCCAGCAGTTCCCGGGGGCCCAGCTATGGCTACACCTTC

abundance: -
d_gene: TRBD1
v_gene: TRBV6-1
j_gene: TRBJ1-2
CDR3aa: CASSNDRGSVDGYTF
CDR3nt: TGTGCCAGCAGTAATGACAGGGGGTCTGTCGATGGCTACACCTTC

abundance: few
d_gene: -
v_gene: TRBV5-4
j_gene: TRBJ2-4
CDR3aa: CASSLGLGQKNIQYF
CDR3nt: TGTGCCAGCAGCTTGGGGCTGGGACAAAAAAACATTCAGTACTTC

abundance: few
d_gene: -
v_gene: TRBV28
j_gene: TRBJ2-7
CDR3aa: CASNRASEHYEQYF
CDR3nt: TGTGCCAGCAACCGAGCTAGCGAACACTACGAGCAGTACTTC

abundance: many
d_gene: -
v_gene: TRBV2
j_gene: TRBJ2-1
CDR3aa: CASATDNEQFF
CDR3nt: TGTGCCAGCGCTACTGACAATGAGCAGTTCTTC

abundance: -
d_gene: -
v_gene: TRBV2
j_gene: TRBJ1-5
CDR3aa: CASTLTGQPQHF
CDR3nt: TGTGCCAGCACCTTAACAGGGCAGCCCCAGCATTTT

abundance: -
d_gene: -
v_gene: TRBV20-1
j_gene: TRBJ2-7
CDR3aa: CGARERGLIYEQYF
CDR3nt: TGCGGTGCTAGAGAACGCGGACTCATCTACGAGCAGTACTTC

abundance: many
d_gene: -
v_gene: TRBV2
j_gene: TRBJ2-7
CDR3aa: CASEYSRSHEQYF
CDR3nt: TGTGCCAGCGAATATAGCCGCAGCCACGAGCAGTACTTC

abundance: few
d_gene: TRBD1
v_gene: TRBV28
j_gene: TRBJ2-7
CDR3aa: CASSPAGTGVLYEQYF
CDR3nt: TGTGCCAGCAGTCCCGCCGGGACAGGGGTTCTCTACGAGCAGTACTTC

abundance: few
d_gene: -
v_gene: TRBV2
j_gene: TRBJ1-2
CDR3aa: CASLANYGYTF
CDR3nt: TGTGCCAGCCTAGCTAACTATGGCTACACCTTC

abundance: few
d_gene: -
v_gene: TRBV14
j_gene: TRBJ2-3
CDR3aa: CASSRKTSRADTQYF
CDR3nt: TGTGCCAGCAGCCGAAAAACGAGTAGGGCAGATACGCAGTATTTT

abundance: -
d_gene: -
v_gene: TRBV7-9
j_gene: TRBJ1-1
CDR3aa: CASSPGWDAEAFF
CDR3nt: TGTGCCAGCAGCCCTGGGTGGGACGCTGAAGCTTTCTTT

abundance: -
d_gene: TRBD1
v_gene: TRBV7-2
j_gene: TRBJ1-3
CDR3aa: CASSSDRGGNTIYF
CDR3nt: TGTGCCAGCAGCTCGGACAGGGGAGGGAACACCATATATTTT

abundance: -
d_gene: TRBD1
v_gene: TRBV30
j_gene: TRBJ1-2
CDR3aa: CAWEPGTGRYGYTF
CDR3nt: TGTGCCTGGGAGCCCGGGACAGGGAGATATGGCTACACCTTC

abundance: few
d_gene: -
v_gene: TRBV6-1
j_gene: TRBJ2-5
CDR3aa: CASISRAQETQYF
CDR3nt: TGTGCCAGCATCTCGCGGGCACAAGAGACCCAGTACTTC

abundance: few
d_gene: -
v_gene: TRBV3-1
j_gene: TRBJ1-4
CDR3aa: CASSAGTVLEPTEKLFF
CDR3nt: TGTGCCAGCAGCGCAGGGACGGTTTTGGAACCCACAGAAAAACTGTTTTTT

abundance: few
d_gene: -
v_gene: TRBV28
j_gene: TRBJ2-7
CDR3aa: CASTDLGTSSYEQYF
CDR3nt: TGTGCCAGCACCGACTTAGGGACCTCTTCCTACGAGCAGTACTTC

abundance: -
d_gene: TRBD1
v_gene: TRBV4-3
j_gene: TRBJ2-7
CDR3aa: CASSEGTGDYEQYF
CDR3nt: TGCGCCAGCAGCGAGGGGACAGGGGACTACGAGCAGTACTTC

abundance: -
d_gene: TRBD1
v_gene: TRBV10-3
j_gene: TRBJ1-6
CDR3aa: CATNYRDRDNSPLHF
CDR3nt: TGTGCCACCAATTACCGGGACAGGGACAATTCACCCCTCCACTTT

abundance: many
d_gene: TRBD1
v_gene: TRBV5-1
j_gene: TRBJ2-1
CDR3aa: CASSLVVGTGSNEQFF
CDR3nt: TGCGCCAGCAGCTTGGTAGTCGGGACAGGGTCCAATGAGCAGTTCTTC

abundance: few
d_gene: TRBD2
v_gene: TRBV29-1
j_gene: TRBJ2-7
CDR3aa: CSVEEGAGGAAEQYF
CDR3nt: TGCAGCGTTGAAGAGGGCGCGGGGGGCGCGGCCGAGCAGTACTTC

abundance: -
d_gene: -
v_gene: TRBV11-2
j_gene: TRBJ2-1
CDR3aa: CASSLTTQQFF
CDR3nt: TGTGCCAGCAGCCTGACTACCCAGCAGTTCTTC

abundance: few
d_gene: -
v_gene: TRBV4-1
j_gene: TRBJ2-7
CDR3aa: CASSQDDKGVPYEQYF
CDR3nt: TGCGCCAGCAGCCAGGACGACAAGGGGGTCCCCTACGAGCAGTACTTC

abundance: few
d_gene: TRBD2
v_gene: TRBV11-2
j_gene: TRBJ2-7
CDR3aa: CASSYTSGRTYEQYF
CDR3nt: TGTGCCAGCAGTTATACTAGCGGGAGAACCTACGAGCAGTACTTC

abundance: -
d_gene: -
v_gene: TRBV20-1
j_gene: TRBJ1-2
CDR3aa: CSAALEGNYGYTF
CDR3nt: TGCAGTGCTGCGCTTGAGGGGAACTATGGCTACACCTTC

abundance: -
d_gene: -
v_gene: TRBV27
j_gene: TRBJ2-1
CDR3aa: CASRSGNSYNEQFF
CDR3nt: TGTGCCAGCCGCTCGGGAAACTCCTACAATGAGCAGTTCTTC

abundance: few
d_gene: -
v_gene: TRBV11-1
j_gene: TRBJ2-7
CDR3aa: CASSLARRGYEQYF
CDR3nt: TGTGCCAGCAGCTTAGCGCGGAGGGGCTACGAGCAGTACTTC

abundance: -
d_gene: TRBD2
v_gene: TRBV14
j_gene: TRBJ2-7
CDR3aa: CASSHRPVGLAGARSYEQYF
CDR3nt: TGTGCCAGCAGCCACCGCCCGGTAGGACTAGCGGGAGCCCGGTCCTACGAGCAGTACTTC

abundance: few
d_gene: TRBD1
v_gene: TRBV12-3/TRBV12-4
j_gene: TRBJ1-2
CDR3aa: CTSSPIWNLRATGGVGYTF
CDR3nt: TGTACCAGCAGCCCCATTTGGAATCTTCGCGCAACAGGGGGTGTAGGCTACACCTTC

abundance: -
d_gene: TRBD2
v_gene: TRBV6-1
j_gene: TRBJ2-2
CDR3aa: CASARLAGEAGELFF
CDR3nt: TGTGCCAGCGCAAGACTAGCGGGAGAGGCCGGGGAGCTGTTTTTT

abundance: many
d_gene: -
v_gene: TRBV2
j_gene: TRBJ1-5
CDR3aa: CASSAGYSNQPQHF
CDR3nt: TGTGCCAGCAGTGCAGGGTATAGCAATCAGCCCCAGCATTTT

abundance: -
d_gene: -
v_gene: TRBV5-1
j_gene: TRBJ2-3
CDR3aa: CASSLESPTDTQYF
CDR3nt: TGCGCCAGCAGCTTGGAGAGTCCAACAGATACGCAGTATTTT

abundance: few
d_gene: TRBD1
v_gene: TRBV5-1
j_gene: TRBJ1-2
CDR3aa: CASSLTGTGDIYGYTF
CDR3nt: TGCGCCAGCAGCTTGACCGGGACAGGGGATATCTATGGCTACACCTTC